This T cell receptor (beta chain) derives from a study of OX40 agonist ivuxolimab in advanced cancers. Study context: Partial responses, seen in three patients, involved one hepatocellular carcinoma and two cutaneous melanomas.

Study findings and constraints: Both blood CD4+ and CD8+ T cells showed clonal growth by week 6 at 0.1 to 3.0 mg/kg. At 0.1-3.0 mg/kg, partial responders had clonal expansion among the lowest observed.

As to this clone: The antigen is not known.

With 4 bases removed from V and 3 bases from J, the gap between germline ends came to 7 bases. Per germline, CDR1 SNHLY and CDR2 FYNNEI. This CDR3 region has 12 residues. Libraries were prepared by immunoSEQ multiplex PCR; TCRdb keeps only in-frame clonotypes and omits some of them. The table records tens of thousands of clones, roughly nine tenths of them present only once. The clonotype was recovered from an adult with an advanced solid tumor such as melanoma, head and neck, liver or kidney cancer. The chain employs TRBV2 and TRBJ2-7; D not certain. The specimen was CD4+ or CD8+ T cells sorted from blood, collected in a trial of the OX40 agonist ivuxolimab. The CDR3 here is CASSGQVYEQYF. The DNA of the CDR3 is TGTGCCAGCAGTGGGCAGGTCTACGAGCAGTACTTC.